The sequence of this T cell receptor beta chain was determined in a study of early T cells in non-severe SARS-CoV-2 infection. Across the study: Bulk RNA taken from unsorted whole blood was sequenced, leaving chains unpaired.

This CDR3 is built from 18 residues. V lost 0 bases and J lost 3, with 18 bases in between. The germline V gene has CDR1 MGHRA and CDR2 YSYEKL. Individual cDNA molecules received unique molecular identifiers during library preparation. TCRdb used MiXCR to reprocess the 5' RACE reads, holding one entry per CDR3 protein. In the table there are 100,000 to 150,000 distinct CDR3 sequences, about 15% of which are singletons. A word on this clonotype: The antigen is not known.

Study-wide results and limits: Matching with VDJdb favored anti-spike CD8 responses (missing private and CD4 specificities).

What was sequenced was whole blood. This chain links TRBV4-1 with TRBJ1-3; D remains unclear. The TCR sequence derives from an adult who was a healthcare worker with PCR-confirmed SARS-CoV-2 infection or an uninfected control (not recorded which). The CDR3 reads CASSQDNIGDSHGNTIYF. The CDR3 coding sequence is TGCGCCAGCAGCCAAGATAACATTGGCGATAGTCATGGAAACACCATATATTTT.